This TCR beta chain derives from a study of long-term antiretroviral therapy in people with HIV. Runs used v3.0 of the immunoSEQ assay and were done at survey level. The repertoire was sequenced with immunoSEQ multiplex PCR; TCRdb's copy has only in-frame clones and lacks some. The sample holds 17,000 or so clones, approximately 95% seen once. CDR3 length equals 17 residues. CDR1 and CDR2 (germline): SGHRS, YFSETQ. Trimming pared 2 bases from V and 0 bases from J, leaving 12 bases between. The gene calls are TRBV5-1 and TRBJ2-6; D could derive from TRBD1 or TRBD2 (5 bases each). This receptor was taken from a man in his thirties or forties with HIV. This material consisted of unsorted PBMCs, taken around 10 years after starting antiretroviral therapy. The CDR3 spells CASSFGGAPSGANVLTF. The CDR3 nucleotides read TGCGCCAGCAGCTTTGGGGGTGCCCCCTCTGGGGCCAACGTCCTGACTTTC.